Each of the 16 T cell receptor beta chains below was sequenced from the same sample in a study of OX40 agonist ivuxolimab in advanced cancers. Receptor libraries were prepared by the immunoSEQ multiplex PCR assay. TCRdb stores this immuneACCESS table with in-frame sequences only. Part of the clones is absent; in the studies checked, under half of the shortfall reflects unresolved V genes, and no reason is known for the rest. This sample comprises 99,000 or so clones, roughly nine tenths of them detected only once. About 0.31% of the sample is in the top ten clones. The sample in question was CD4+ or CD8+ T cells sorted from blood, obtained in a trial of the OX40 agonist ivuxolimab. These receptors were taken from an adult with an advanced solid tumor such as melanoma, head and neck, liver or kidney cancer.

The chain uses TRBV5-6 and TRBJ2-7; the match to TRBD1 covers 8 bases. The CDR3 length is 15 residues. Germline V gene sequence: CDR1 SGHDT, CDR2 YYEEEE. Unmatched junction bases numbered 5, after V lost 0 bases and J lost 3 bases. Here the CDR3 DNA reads TGTGCCAGCAGCTTGGATTTAGGACAGGGCTACGAGCAGTACTTC. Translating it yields CASSLDLGQGYEQYF. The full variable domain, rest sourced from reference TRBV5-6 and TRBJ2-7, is DAGVTQSPTHLIKTRGQQVTLRCSPKSGHDTVSWYQQALGQGPQFIFQYYEEEERQRGNFPDRFSGHQFPNYSSELNVNALLLGDSALYLCASSLDLGQGYEQYFGPGTRLTVT.

The CDR3, as DNA: TGTGCCAGCAGGCAACACCGGGACAGAGTTTACGAGCAGTACTTC. It encodes CASRQHRDRVYEQYF. This rearrangement joins TRBV27 to TRBJ2-7; 7 nucleotides line up with TRBD1. Germline V gene lookup returns CDR1 MNHEY and CDR2 SMNVEV (reference sequence). Trimming at V came to 6 bases and at J to 4 bases, leaving 12 bases not matched to a gene. CDR3 length: 15 amino acids.

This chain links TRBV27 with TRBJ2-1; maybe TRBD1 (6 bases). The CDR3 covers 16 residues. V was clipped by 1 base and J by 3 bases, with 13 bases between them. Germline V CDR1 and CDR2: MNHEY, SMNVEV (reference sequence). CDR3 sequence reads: CASSLFYLDSYNEQFF. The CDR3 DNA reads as TGTGCCAGCAGTTTATTCTATCTGGACAGCTACAATGAGCAGTTCTTC.

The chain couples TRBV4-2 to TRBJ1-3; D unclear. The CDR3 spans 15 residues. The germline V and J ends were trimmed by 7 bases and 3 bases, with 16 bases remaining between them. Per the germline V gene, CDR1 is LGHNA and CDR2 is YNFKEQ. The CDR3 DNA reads TGTGCCAGCACCAATACACCGGATCATGGAAACACCATATATTTT. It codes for CASTNTPDHGNTIYF.

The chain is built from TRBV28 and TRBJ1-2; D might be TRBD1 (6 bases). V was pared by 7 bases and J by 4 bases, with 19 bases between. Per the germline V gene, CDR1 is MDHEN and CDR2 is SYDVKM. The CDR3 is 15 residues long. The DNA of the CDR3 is TGTGCCAGCACTCCCACAGGGATTCGGATCTATGGCTACACCTTC. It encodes CASTPTGIRIYGYTF.

CDR3 coding DNA: TGTGCCAGCAGCGTAGGAGTTGGTAATGAAAAACTGTTTTTT. Its translation is CASSVGVGNEKLFF. This chain joins TRBV9 and TRBJ1-4; D unresolved. CDR1 and CDR2 from the germline V gene are SGDLS and YYNGEE. CDR3 length: 14 amino acids. Trimming pared 0 bases from V and 4 bases from J, leaving 7 bases between.

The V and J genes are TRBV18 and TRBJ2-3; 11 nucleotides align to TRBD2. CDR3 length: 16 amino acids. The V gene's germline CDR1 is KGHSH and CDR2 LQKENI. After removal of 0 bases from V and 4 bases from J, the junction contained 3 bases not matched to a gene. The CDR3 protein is CASSPPGLAVSDTQYF. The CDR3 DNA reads TGTGCCAGCTCACCACCGGGACTAGCGGTTTCAGATACGCAGTATTTT.

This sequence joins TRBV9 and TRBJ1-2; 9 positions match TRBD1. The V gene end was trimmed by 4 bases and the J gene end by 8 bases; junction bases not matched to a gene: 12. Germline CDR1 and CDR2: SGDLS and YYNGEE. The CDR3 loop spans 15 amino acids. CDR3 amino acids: CASSPRDRVIVGYTF. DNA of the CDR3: TGTGCCAGCAGCCCTCGGGACAGGGTAATCGTAGGCTACACCTTC.

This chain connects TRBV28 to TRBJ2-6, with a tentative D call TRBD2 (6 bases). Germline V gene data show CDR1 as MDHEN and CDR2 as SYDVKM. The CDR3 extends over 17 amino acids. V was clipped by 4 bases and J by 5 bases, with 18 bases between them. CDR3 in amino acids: CASSSGGAPFRANVLTF. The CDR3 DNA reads TGTGCCAGCAGTTCTGGAGGGGCCCCTTTTCGGGCCAACGTCCTGACTTTC.

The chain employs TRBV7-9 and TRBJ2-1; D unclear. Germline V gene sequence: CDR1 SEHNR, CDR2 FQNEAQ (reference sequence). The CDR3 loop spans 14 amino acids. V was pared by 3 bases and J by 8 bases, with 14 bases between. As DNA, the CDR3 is TGTGCCAGCAGCTTTCCGGGCCTGAGGTATGAGCAGTTCTTC. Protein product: CASSFPGLRYEQFF.

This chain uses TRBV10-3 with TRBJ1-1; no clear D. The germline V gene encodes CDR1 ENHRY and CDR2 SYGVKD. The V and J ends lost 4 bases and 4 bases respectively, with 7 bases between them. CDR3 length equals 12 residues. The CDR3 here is CAISGEGTEAFF. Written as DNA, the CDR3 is TGTGCCATCAGTGGGGAGGGCACTGAAGCTTTCTTT.

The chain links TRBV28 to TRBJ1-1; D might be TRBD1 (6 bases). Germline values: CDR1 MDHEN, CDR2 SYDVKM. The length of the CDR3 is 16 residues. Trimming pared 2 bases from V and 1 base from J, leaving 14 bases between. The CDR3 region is CASSLTGGRSNTEAFF. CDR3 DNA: TGTGCCAGCAGTTTAACGGGGGGCAGATCGAACACTGAAGCTTTCTTT.

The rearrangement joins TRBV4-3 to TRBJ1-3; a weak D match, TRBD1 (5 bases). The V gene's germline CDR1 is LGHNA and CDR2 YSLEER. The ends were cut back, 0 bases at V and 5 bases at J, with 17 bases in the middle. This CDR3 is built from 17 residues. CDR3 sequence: CASSQDVLPGNRNTIYF. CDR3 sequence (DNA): TGCGCCAGCAGCCAAGATGTACTCCCAGGGAACAGAAACACCATATATTTT.

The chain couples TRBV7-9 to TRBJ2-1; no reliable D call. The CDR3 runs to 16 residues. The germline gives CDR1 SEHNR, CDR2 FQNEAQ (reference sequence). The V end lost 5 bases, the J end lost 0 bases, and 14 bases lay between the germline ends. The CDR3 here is CASSPLPLSSYNEQFF. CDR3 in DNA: TGTGCCAGCAGCCCTCTACCCCTGAGCTCCTACAATGAGCAGTTCTTC. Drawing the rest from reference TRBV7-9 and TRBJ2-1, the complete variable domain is DTGVSQNPRHKITKRGQNVTFRCDPISEHNRLYWYRQTLGQGPEFLTYFQNEAQLEKSRLLSDRFSAERPKGSFSTLEIQRTEQGDSAMYLCASSPLPLSSYNEQFFGPGTRLTVL.

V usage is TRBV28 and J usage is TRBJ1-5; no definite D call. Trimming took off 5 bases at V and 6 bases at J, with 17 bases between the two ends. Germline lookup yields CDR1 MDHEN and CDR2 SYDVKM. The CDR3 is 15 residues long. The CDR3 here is CASSPGQAFGQPQHF. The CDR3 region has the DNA TGTGCCAGCAGTCCTGGGCAGGCCTTCGGTCAGCCCCAGCATTTT.

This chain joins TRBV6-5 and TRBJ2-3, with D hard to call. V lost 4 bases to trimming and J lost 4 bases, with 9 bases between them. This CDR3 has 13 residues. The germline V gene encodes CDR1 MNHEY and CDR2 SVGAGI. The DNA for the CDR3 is TGTGCCAGCAGTTCACAGCGCGCAGATACGCAGTATTTT. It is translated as CASSSQRADTQYF.